A few counts support the clone carrying this T cell receptor beta chain. TCRdb ran MiXCR on the 5' RACE reads and lists one entry per CDR3 protein. This sample has tens of thousands of distinct CDR3 sequences; roughly 12% occur once, and the top ten carry nearly 3%. This sample was taken from a study of early T cells in non-severe SARS-CoV-2 infection. Germline trimming cut 6 bases from V and 2 bases from J; bases unmatched to any gene: 5. CDR1 is SGHTA, CDR2 FQGNSA, per germline. The CDR3 totals 17 residues. The sequencing used whole blood, collected at baseline. This TCR was recovered from an adult who was a healthcare worker with PCR-confirmed SARS-CoV-2 infection or an uninfected control (not recorded which). The chain employs TRBV7-2 and TRBJ2-2, with 14 bases aligning to TRBD2. CDR3 bases: TGTGCCAGCAGTCGGACTAGCGGGGGGACCAACACCGGGGAGCTGTTTTTT. Translated, it gives CASSRTSGGTNTGELFF.